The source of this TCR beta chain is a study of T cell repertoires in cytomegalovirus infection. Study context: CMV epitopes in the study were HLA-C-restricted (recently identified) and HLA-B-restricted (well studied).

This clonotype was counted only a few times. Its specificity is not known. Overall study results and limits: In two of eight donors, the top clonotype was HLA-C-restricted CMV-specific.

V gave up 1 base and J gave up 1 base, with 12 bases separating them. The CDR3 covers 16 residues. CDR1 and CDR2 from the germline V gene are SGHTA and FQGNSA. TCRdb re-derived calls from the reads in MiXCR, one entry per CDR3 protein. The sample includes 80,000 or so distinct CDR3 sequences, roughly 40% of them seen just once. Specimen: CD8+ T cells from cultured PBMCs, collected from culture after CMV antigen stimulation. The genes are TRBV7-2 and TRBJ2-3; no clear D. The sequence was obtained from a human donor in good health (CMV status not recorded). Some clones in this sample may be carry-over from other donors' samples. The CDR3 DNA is TGTGCCAGCAGCTTAGGGGTTAGTCCTGGCACAGATACGCAGTATTTT. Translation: CASSLGVSPGTDTQYF.